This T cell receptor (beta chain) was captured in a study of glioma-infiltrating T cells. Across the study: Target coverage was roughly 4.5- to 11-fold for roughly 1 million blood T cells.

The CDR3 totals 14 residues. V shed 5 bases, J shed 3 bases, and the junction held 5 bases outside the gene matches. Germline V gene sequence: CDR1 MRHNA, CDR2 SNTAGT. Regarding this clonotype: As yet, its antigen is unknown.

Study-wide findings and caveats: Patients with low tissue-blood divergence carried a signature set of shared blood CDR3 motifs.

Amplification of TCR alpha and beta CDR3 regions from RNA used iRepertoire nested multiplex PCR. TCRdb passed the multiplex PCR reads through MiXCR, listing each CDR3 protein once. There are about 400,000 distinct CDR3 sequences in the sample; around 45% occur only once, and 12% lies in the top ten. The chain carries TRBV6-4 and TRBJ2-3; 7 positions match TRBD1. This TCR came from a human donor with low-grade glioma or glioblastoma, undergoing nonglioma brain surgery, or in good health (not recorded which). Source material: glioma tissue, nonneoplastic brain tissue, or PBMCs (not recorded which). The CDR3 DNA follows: TGTGCCAGCAGTACCACAGGGGAGACAGATACGCAGTATTTT. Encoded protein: CASSTTGETDTQYF.